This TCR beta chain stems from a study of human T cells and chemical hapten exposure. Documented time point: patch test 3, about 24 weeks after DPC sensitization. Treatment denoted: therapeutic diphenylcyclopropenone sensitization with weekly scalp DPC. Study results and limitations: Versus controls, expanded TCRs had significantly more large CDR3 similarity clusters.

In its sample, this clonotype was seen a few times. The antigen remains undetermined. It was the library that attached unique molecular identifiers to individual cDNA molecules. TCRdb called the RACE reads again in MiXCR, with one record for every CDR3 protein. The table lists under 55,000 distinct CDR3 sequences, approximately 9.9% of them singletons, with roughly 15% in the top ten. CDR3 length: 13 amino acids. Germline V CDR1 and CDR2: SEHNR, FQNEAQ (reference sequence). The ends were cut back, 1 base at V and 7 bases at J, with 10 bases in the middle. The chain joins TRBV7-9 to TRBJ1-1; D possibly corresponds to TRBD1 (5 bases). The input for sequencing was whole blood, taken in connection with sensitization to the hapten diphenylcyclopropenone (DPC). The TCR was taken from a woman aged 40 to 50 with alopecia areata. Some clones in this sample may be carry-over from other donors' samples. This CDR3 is CASSLGLQGEAFF. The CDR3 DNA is TGTGCCAGCAGCTTAGGGCTGCAGGGTGAAGCTTTCTTT.